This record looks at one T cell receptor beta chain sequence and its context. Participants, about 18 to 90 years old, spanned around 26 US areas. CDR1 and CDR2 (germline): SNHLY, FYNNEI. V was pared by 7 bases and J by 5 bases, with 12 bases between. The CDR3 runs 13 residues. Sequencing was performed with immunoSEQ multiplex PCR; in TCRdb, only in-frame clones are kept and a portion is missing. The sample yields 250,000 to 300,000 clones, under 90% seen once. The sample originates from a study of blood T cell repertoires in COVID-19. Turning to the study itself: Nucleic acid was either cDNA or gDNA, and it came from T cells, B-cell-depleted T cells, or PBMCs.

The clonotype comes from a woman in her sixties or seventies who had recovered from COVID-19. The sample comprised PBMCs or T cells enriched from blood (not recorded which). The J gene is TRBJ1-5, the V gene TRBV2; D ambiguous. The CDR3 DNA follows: TGTGCCAGCATGACGGGGAGGGATCAGCCCCAGCATTTT. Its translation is CASMTGRDQPQHF.